This T cell receptor beta chain was captured in a study of T cells in Graves' hyperthyroidism and ophthalmopathy. Whole-study results and caveats: For ophthalmopathy, model prediction preceded onset by a median 6.5 months.

Researchers took RNA transcripts and amplified the TCR beta CDR3 regions from them. Researchers ran a first-round RT-PCR on the TCR CDR3 using the HTBI primer set. In TCRdb, the multiplex PCR reads were re-called with MiXCR into one record per CDR3 protein. The sample lists more than 600,000 distinct CDR3 sequences; approximately 16% were seen once. This clonotype was counted many times. Its target is unknown. Lactation, pregnancy, other autoimmune disease or uncontrolled infection excluded patients. Isolation of PBMCs was performed on about 10 ml fresh peripheral blood. This CDR3 has 15 residues. The V end was cut by 2 bases, the J end by 1 base, with 11 bases between. Germline V gene sequence: CDR1 SGHNT, CDR2 YENEEA.

The gene calls are TRBV11-3 and TRBJ1-1, with D perhaps matching TRBD1 (6 bases). The source of this sequence is a young man with Graves' hyperthyroidism. The specimen sequenced was blood. CDR3 DNA sequence: TGTGCCAGCAGCTTACTCGGACAGACGAACACTGAAGCTTTCTTT. This codes for CASSLLGQTNTEAFF. Full variable domain (outside the CDR3, taken from reference TRBV11-3 and TRBJ1-1): EAGVVQSPRYKIIEKKQPVAFWCNPISGHNTLYWYLQNLGQGPELLIRYENEEAVDDSQLPKDRFSAERLKGVDSTLKIQPAELGDSAVYLCASSLLGQTNTEAFFGQGTRLTVV.